A single sample is the source of the 9 T cell receptor beta chains below, sequenced in a study of T-cell memory formation after mild COVID-19. TCRdb analysed the 5' RACE reads with MiXCR anew, one entry per CDR3 protein. Seen here are approximately 430,000 distinct CDR3 sequences, around 22% observed once, and the top ten hold 13%. The sample comprised PBMCs or a T cell subset sorted from them (not recorded which). These receptors all stem from an adult woman who had mild COVID-19 (a few samples of this study predate the infection). Cell type and time point are not known.

The chain carries TRBV20-1 and TRBJ1-1; TRBD1 aligns across 8 bases. Unmatched junction bases numbered 8, after V lost 4 bases and J lost 4 bases. The CDR3 spans 14 residues. CDR1 is DFQATT and CDR2 is SNEGSKA in the germline V gene (reference sequence). The CDR3 nucleotides are TGCAGTGCTATCCGAATACAGGGGGGCACTGAAGCTTTCTTT. It encodes CSAIRIQGGTEAFF.

There are many counts of this clonotype. The chain employs TRBV6-6 and TRBJ2-1, with D uncertain. Trimming stripped 6 bases from V and 5 bases from J, with 8 bases between. This CDR3 is 12 amino acids long. Germline CDR1 and CDR2: MNHNY and SVGAGI (reference sequence). The CDR3 bases are TGTGCCAGCAGGCCGCAACACAATGAGCAGTTCTTC. This sequence encodes CASRPQHNEQFF.

The CDR3 region is CATSGGGRSMNTEAFF. The CDR3 nucleotides read TGTGCCACCAGTGGGGGGGGGAGGTCGATGAACACTGAAGCTTTCTTT. This sequence joins TRBV24-1 and TRBJ1-1, with D maybe TRBD1 (5 bases). This CDR3 has 16 residues. Germline CDR1 and CDR2: KGHDR and SFDVKD. Trimming took off 5 bases at V and 0 bases at J, with 15 bases between the two ends.

The chain combines TRBV7-9 with TRBJ2-3; D ambiguous. V was shortened by 4 bases and J by 3 bases, with 11 bases between the two germline ends. The CDR3 runs to 14 residues. Germline V gives CDR1 SEHNR, CDR2 FQNEAQ (reference sequence). The CDR3 loop reads CASSWIGSTDTQYF. CDR3 DNA sequence: TGTGCCAGCAGCTGGATAGGGTCGACAGATACGCAGTATTTT.

The chain employs TRBV5-1 and TRBJ2-1; perhaps TRBD2 as D (5 bases). Germline V gene data show CDR1 as SGHRS and CDR2 as YFSETQ. CDR3 length: 15 amino acids. Trimming removed 4 bases at V and 5 bases at J, with 16 bases between. The CDR3 loop reads CASSHPGFLDNEQFF. Written as DNA, the CDR3 is TGCGCCAGCAGCCACCCGGGGTTCCTGGACAATGAGCAGTTCTTC.

This clonotype was picked up a small number of times. This sequence joins TRBV30 and TRBJ1-5; 10 positions match TRBD1. The germline V gene encodes CDR1 GTSNPN and CDR2 SVGIG (reference sequence). This CDR3 region has 15 residues. With V trimmed by 4 bases and J by 2 bases, 5 bases remained unmatched. The DNA for the CDR3 is TGTGCCTGGAACCGACAGGGGGCAGGCAATCAGCCCCAGCATTTT. Translation gives CAWNRQGAGNQPQHF.

The chain recombines TRBV27 with TRBJ1-2; 9 positions agree with TRBD1. This CDR3 is 14 amino acids long. The germline CDR1 and CDR2 sequences are MNHEY and SMNVEV (reference sequence). V shed 1 base and J 6 bases; nucleotides not matched to a gene: 3. The CDR3 here is CASSLFWTGDGYTF. In DNA, the CDR3 is TGTGCCAGCAGTTTATTTTGGACAGGGGATGGCTACACCTTC.

The chain couples TRBV27 to TRBJ2-7; 11 nucleotides match TRBD1. The CDR3 runs to 16 residues. The V and J ends lost 3 bases and 2 bases, in that order; junction bases with no gene match: 6. The germline V gene has CDR1 MNHEY and CDR2 SMNVEV (reference sequence). The CDR3 sequence: CASSFGGGQGAYEQYF. The CDR3 nucleotides are TGTGCCAGCAGTTTTGGAGGGGGACAGGGGGCCTACGAGCAGTACTTC.

The chain uses TRBV4-1 and TRBJ1-5; a possible D gene is TRBD1 (6 bases). The germline V gene has CDR1 MGHRA and CDR2 YSYEKL. Trimming removed 1 base from V and 11 bases from J, with 18 bases in between. The CDR3 extends over 15 amino acids. CDR3 DNA sequence: TGCGCCAGCAGCCAAGCCACCGGGACACAATATGCCCAGCATTTT. It encodes CASSQATGTQYAQHF.